These 27 T cell receptor beta chains came from one sample sequenced in a study of blood T cell repertoires in COVID-19. Some clones are missing from TCRdb's copy, which holds only in-frame ones; the method was immunoSEQ multiplex PCR. The sample yields 90,000 to 120,000 clones, approximately 90% seen once. The source material was peripheral blood. These receptors came from a woman older than 75 with acute or convalescent COVID-19.

The rearrangement uses TRBV10-3 and TRBJ1-2; 9 bases fit TRBD1. The CDR3 has 14 amino acids. V dropped 0 bases and J dropped 6; count of bases not matched to a gene: 2. CDR1 ENHRY and CDR2 SYGVKD come from the germline V gene. CDR3 coding DNA: TGTGCCATCAGTGAGTCCCGGACAGGGGATGGCTACACCTTC. Amino acid sequence: CAISESRTGDGYTF.

This chain connects TRBV5-1 to TRBJ2-1; maybe TRBD1 (6 bases). This CDR3 comprises 14 residues. V was trimmed by 3 bases and J by 6 bases, leaving 13 bases between them. Germline lookup yields CDR1 SGHRS and CDR2 YFSETQ. CDR3 coding DNA: TGCGCCAGCAGCTACAGGGAAGAGGGCAATGAGCAGTTCTTC. Amino acids: CASSYREEGNEQFF.

V is TRBV2 and J is TRBJ1-1, with 7 positions matching TRBD1. Unmatched junction bases numbered 5, after V lost 3 bases and J lost 1 base. CDR1 and CDR2 from the germline V gene are SNHLY and FYNNEI. This CDR3 is built from 15 residues. The chain's CDR3 is CASSEPRTGNTEAFF. CDR3 nucleotide sequence: TGTGCCAGCAGTGAGCCCCGGACAGGGAACACTGAAGCTTTCTTT.

The chain employs TRBV6-6 and TRBJ2-5, with 10 bases matching TRBD2. Germline V gene sequence: CDR1 MNHNY, CDR2 SVGAGI (reference sequence). The trim removed 6 bases at V and 5 bases at J, leaving 9 bases unmatched. CDR3 size: 15 residues. CDR3 sequence reads: CASRGSGGAWETQYF. In DNA form, the CDR3 reads TGTGCCAGCAGAGGCAGCGGGGGGGCATGGGAGACCCAGTACTTC.

This rearrangement joins TRBV19 to TRBJ1-6; perhaps TRBD1 as D (6 bases). The CDR3 is made up of 19 amino acids. Between the trimmed V and J ends, which lost 0 bases and 4 bases, there was a span of 19 bases. Germline loops: CDR1 LNHDA, CDR2 SQIVND (reference sequence). CDR3 loop: CASSIEGTGIGAYNSPLHF. In nucleotides, the CDR3 is TGTGCCAGTAGTATAGAGGGAACAGGGATCGGAGCATATAATTCACCCCTCCACTTT.

V gene TRBV6-5 combines with J gene TRBJ1-6, with 8 positions matching TRBD1. CDR1 MNHEY and CDR2 SVGAGI come from the germline V gene. The junction had 8 bases not matched to a gene; V was cut back by 5 bases and J by 11 bases. This CDR3 is 14 amino acids long. This CDR3 reads CASSPGQGVTPLHF. The CDR3 nucleotides read TGTGCCAGCAGTCCCGGACAGGGAGTTACACCCCTCCACTTT.

The rearrangement joins TRBV9 to TRBJ1-1; no clear D gene. The V gene's germline CDR1 is SGDLS and CDR2 YYNGEE. The CDR3 loop spans 15 amino acids. V lost 3 bases, J lost 11 bases, and 23 bases lay in between. CDR3 nucleotide sequence: TGTGCCAGCAGCGCAGGTAACCCTCTGTCTGGTGACGCTTTCTTT. Translation gives CASSAGNPLSGDAFF.

This chain joins TRBV6-5 and TRBJ1-3; D remains unclear. The CDR3 totals 15 residues. Per the germline V gene, CDR1 is MNHEY and CDR2 is SVGAGI. V shed 7 bases and J shed 0 bases, with 13 bases lying between them. This CDR3 is CASIWASFSGNTIYF. In DNA, the CDR3 is TGTGCCAGCATATGGGCCAGTTTCTCTGGAAACACCATATATTTT.

V gene TRBV5-1 combines with J gene TRBJ1-3; TRBD1 matches 8 bases. The CDR3 is made up of 16 amino acids. Germline loops: CDR1 SGHRS, CDR2 YFSETQ. V gave up 1 base and J gave up 0 bases; unmatched junction bases: 3. The DNA of the CDR3 is TGCGCCAGCAGCTTGCAGGGGGCCTTCTCTGGAAACACCATATATTTT. As protein: CASSLQGAFSGNTIYF.

The chain couples TRBV14 to TRBJ2-2; D not resolved. CDR3 length: 13 amino acids. V was cut by 2 bases and J by 5 bases, with 6 bases left in between. Germline-derived CDR1 and CDR2 are SGHDN and FVKESK. The CDR3 loop is CASSQYYTGELFF. In DNA form, the CDR3 reads TGTGCCAGCAGCCAATATTATACCGGGGAGCTGTTTTTT. The whole variable domain, remainder taken from reference TRBV14 and TRBJ2-2, is EAGVTQFPSHSVIEKGQTVTLRCDPISGHDNLYWYRRVMGKEIKFLLHFVKESKQDESGMPNNRFLAERTGGTYSTLKVQPAELEDSGVYFCASSQYYTGELFFGEGSRLTVL.

This rearrangement joins TRBV23-1 to TRBJ2-1, with D possibly being TRBD2 (5 bases). TRBV23-1 is assigned to the ORF class and has an uncertain function. The V end was cut by 5 bases, the J end by 0 bases, with 8 bases between. This CDR3 contains 14 residues. CDR3 amino acids: CASSGRSSYNEQFF. CDR3 nucleotide sequence: TGCGCCAGCAGTGGGAGAAGCTCCTACAATGAGCAGTTCTTC.

The gene calls are TRBV6-6 and TRBJ1-2; the match to TRBD1 covers 7 bases. CDR1 is MNHNY and CDR2 is SVGAGI in the germline V gene (reference sequence). V was pared by 6 bases and J by 4 bases, with 5 bases of the junction left unmatched. This CDR3 spans 13 amino acids. CDR3 coding DNA: TGTGCCAGCAGGCCGGGACAGTCCTATGGCTACACCTTC. Translation gives CASRPGQSYGYTF.

The chain couples TRBV2 to TRBJ2-7; 8 nucleotides match TRBD2. From germline, CDR1 is SNHLY and CDR2 FYNNEI. The CDR3 is 16 residues long. The junction had 12 bases not matched to a gene; V was cut back by 1 base and J by 7 bases. CDR3 DNA sequence: TGTGCCAGCAGTGAAGGCGGGGGGCGCGTGTCACAGGAGCAGTACTTC. Amino acids: CASSEGGGRVSQEQYF.

The sample holds one count of this clone. The chain joins TRBV9 to TRBJ1-6; D remains ambiguous. Per germline, CDR1 SGDLS and CDR2 YYNGEE. This CDR3 is 14 amino acids long. V lost 2 bases and J 5 bases, leaving 8 bases between the germline ends. CDR3 loop: CASSVRGNNSPLHF. The CDR3 nucleotides read TGTGCCAGCAGCGTCCGGGGAAATAATTCACCCCTCCACTTT.

V and J are TRBV9 and TRBJ2-5; possibly TRBD1 for D (6 bases). The germline V and J ends were trimmed by 0 bases and 5 bases, with 14 bases remaining between them. Germline V gene data show CDR1 as SGDLS and CDR2 as YYNGEE. The CDR3 is 15 amino acids. CDR3 sequence: CASSVEGRGRETQYF. CDR3 DNA: TGTGCCAGCAGCGTAGAGGGCAGGGGCCGGGAGACCCAGTACTTC.

The chain recombines TRBV9 with TRBJ2-2; TRBD2 might be the D (6 bases). V was shortened by 0 bases and J by 2 bases, with 11 bases between the two germline ends. Looked up from germline, CDR1 is SGDLS and CDR2 is YYNGEE. CDR3 size: 16 residues. As DNA, the CDR3 is TGTGCCAGCAGCGTAGGCGGGACGGCCAACACCGGGGAGCTGTTTTTT. Translation gives CASSVGGTANTGELFF.

The rearrangement joins TRBV19 to TRBJ2-5, with 9 bases identical to TRBD1. Looked up from germline, CDR1 is LNHDA and CDR2 is SQIVND (reference sequence). CDR3 size: 15 residues. J gave up 4 bases and V 5 bases, and 8 bases lay outside the gene matches. CDR3 DNA: TGTGCCAGTAGTCAAGGGACAGGGATCGTAGAGACCCAGTACTTC. Protein sequence: CASSQGTGIVETQYF.

CDR3 sequence (DNA): TGTGCCAGCCGACAGGGTTCAGGCTATGGCTACACCTTC. Translating gives CASRQGSGYGYTF. J is TRBJ1-2 and V is TRBV27; the match to TRBD1 covers 7 bases. After removal of 8 bases from V and 4 bases from J, the junction contained 7 bases not matched to a gene. The V gene's germline CDR1 is MNHEY and CDR2 SMNVEV (reference sequence). This CDR3 is built from 13 residues.

The rearrangement joins TRBV5-1 to TRBJ2-1; TRBD1 matches 8 bases. V trimming: 7 bases; J trimming: 8 bases; junction bases outside the gene matches: 11. The germline gives CDR1 SGHRS, CDR2 YFSETQ. The CDR3 totals 14 residues. The CDR3 loop is CASSGTGTRDEQFF. CDR3 bases: TGCGCCAGCTCGGGGACAGGTACTAGGGATGAGCAGTTCTTC.

The J gene is TRBJ2-7, the V gene TRBV28, with 7 bases matching TRBD1. Germline values: CDR1 MDHEN, CDR2 SYDVKM. The CDR3 has 15 residues. V was pared by 5 bases and J by 3 bases, with 10 bases of the junction left unmatched. CDR3 coding DNA: TGTGCCAGCAGTCCCGGACAGGTCGGTCACTACGAGCAGTACTTC. Amino acids: CASSPGQVGHYEQYF. Together with reference TRBV28 and TRBJ2-7, the CDR3 gives the full variable domain: DVKVTQSSRYLVKRTGEKVFLECVQDMDHENMFWYRQDPGLGLRLIYFSYDVKMKEKGDIPEGYSVSREKKERFSLILESASTNQTSMYLCASSPGQVGHYEQYFGPGTRLTVT.

The gene calls are TRBV6-6 and TRBJ1-2; the D is unclear. The V end was cut by 10 bases, the J end by 3 bases, with 9 bases between. Germline lookup yields CDR1 MNHNY and CDR2 SVGAGI (reference sequence). The CDR3 sequence is 11 residues long. CDR3: CATNQDYGYTF. The CDR3 DNA is TGTGCCACCAACCAGGACTATGGCTACACCTTC.

The chain has TRBV14 and TRBJ1-1; TRBD1 is a possible D gene (5 bases). This CDR3 is 16 amino acids long. The V and J ends lost 2 bases and 1 base respectively, with 14 bases between them. Germline lookup yields CDR1 SGHDN and CDR2 FVKESK. This chain's CDR3 is CASSQFLGPKNTEAFF. CDR3 bases: TGTGCCAGCAGCCAATTCTTGGGGCCGAAGAACACTGAAGCTTTCTTT.

In this sample, this clone turned up a few times. V and J are TRBV28 and TRBJ1-6, with D possibly matching TRBD1 (5 bases). The CDR3 has 12 amino acids. Germline lookup yields CDR1 MDHEN and CDR2 SYDVKM. The germline V and J ends were trimmed by 5 bases and 7 bases, with 6 bases remaining between them. The CDR3 protein is CASSDRNSPLHF. CDR3 sequence (DNA): TGTGCCAGCAGTGACAGAAATTCACCCCTCCACTTT. The whole variable domain, filled in from reference TRBV28 and TRBJ1-6, reads DVKVTQSSRYLVKRTGEKVFLECVQDMDHENMFWYRQDPGLGLRLIYFSYDVKMKEKGDIPEGYSVSREKKERFSLILESASTNQTSMYLCASSDRNSPLHFGNGTRLTVT.

This clone was seen just once. This chain links TRBV27 with TRBJ2-5, with 8 bases identical to TRBD1. From germline, CDR1 is MNHEY and CDR2 SMNVEV (reference sequence). The CDR3 contains 14 residues. V trimming: 1 base; J trimming: 4 bases; junction bases outside the gene matches: 2. CDR3 nucleotides: TGTGCCAGCAGTTTATTCGGGACAGGAGAGACCCAGTACTTC. Translating it yields CASSLFGTGETQYF.

The chain joins TRBV15 to TRBJ2-3, with D maybe TRBD1 (6 bases). With 1 base removed from V and 0 bases from J, the gap between germline ends came to 17 bases. Germline CDR1 is LNHNV and CDR2 is YYDKDF (reference sequence). This CDR3 comprises 18 residues. The CDR3 region has the DNA TGTGCCACCAGCAGAGTCTCCACAGGGCGCAGAAGCACAGATACGCAGTATTTT. This translates into CATSRVSTGRRSTDTQYF.

Only one count was recorded for this clone. The chain combines TRBV10-3 with TRBJ1-2; D possibly corresponds to TRBD1 (6 bases). CDR1 is ENHRY, CDR2 SYGVKD, per germline. The CDR3 contains 14 residues. Trimming took off 3 bases at V and 7 bases at J, with 15 bases between the two ends. CDR3 sequence reads: CAISESHRVSGYTF. CDR3 nucleotides: TGTGCCATCAGTGAATCACACAGGGTTAGTGGCTACACCTTC.

In the case of this clone: The same CDR3 also results from other DNA sequences found in this sample. This rearrangement joins TRBV27 to TRBJ1-1, with TRBD1 identical over 8 bases. The junction had 0 bases not matched to a gene; V was cut back by 3 bases and J by 0 bases. The CDR3 spans 14 residues. Germline values: CDR1 MNHEY, CDR2 SMNVEV (reference sequence). CDR3 sequence reads: CASSLGQVNTEAFF. The CDR3 DNA reads as TGTGCCAGCAGTTTGGGACAGGTGAACACTGAAGCTTTCTTT.